The entry below describes one T cell receptor beta chain. Reverse transcription of about 0.45 to 1 ug RNA was carried out with random hexamers. Amplification of the TCR beta CDR3 was carried out by immunoSEQ multiplex PCR, which spanned a total of 54 Vbeta and 13 Jbeta segments. Using its own MiXCR run on the immunoSEQ multiplex PCR reads, TCRdb lists one record per CDR3 protein. The sample records 110,000 to 150,000 distinct CDR3 sequences, more than 90% being singletons. Germline CDR1 reads MNHEY; CDR2 reads SMNVEV (reference sequence). V was trimmed by 5 bases and J by 0 bases, leaving 14 bases between them. This CDR3 is built from 16 residues. These data come from a study of CD8 T cells in Susac syndrome. On the study more broadly: Patients with Susac syndrome were therapy-naive, on corticosteroids, or on intravenous immunoglobulin alone at the time that blood was drawn.

TEMRA cells were FACS-enriched, with CD8+ and CD4+ T cells isolated negatively. Sequencing was carried out using CD4+ T cells from PBMCs. The rearrangement links TRBV27 to TRBJ2-1; D unresolved. The TCR comes from a human donor with Susac syndrome. The CDR3 DNA reads TGTGCCAGCAGTACGCCGAAGTCGCCCTCCTACAATGAGCAGTTCTTC. Its protein product is CASSTPKSPSYNEQFF.